The next 31 T cell receptor beta chains were all read from a single sample in a study of human CD4 T cells and Enterobacteriaceae. All CD4+ cells other than CD45RA+CCR7+CD95- naive cells were sorted as memory, over 98% pure. TCRdb keeps only in-frame clones here, not all; method: immunoSEQ multiplex PCR. This sample has some 30,000 clones, with around 80% found just once. Sequencing used memory CD4+ T cells from blood. All receptors come from a human donor in good health.

The chain couples TRBV6-5 to TRBJ2-7; 8 nucleotides line up with TRBD1. CDR3 length equals 14 residues. Germline V lookup: CDR1 MNHEY, CDR2 SVGAGI. Trimming at V came to 5 bases and at J to 4 bases, leaving 7 bases not matched to a gene. CDR3 bases: TGTGCCAGCAGTAAAGGCTGGACAGGGTACGAGCAGTACTTC. Its translation: CASSKGWTGYEQYF.

The chain joins TRBV18 to TRBJ1-3; tentative D call: TRBD1 (5 bases). Germline lookup yields CDR1 KGHSH and CDR2 LQKENI. V was pared by 3 bases and J by 4 bases, with 13 bases between. This CDR3 region has 15 residues. The CDR3 protein is CASSPGQGGGNTIYF. In DNA form, the CDR3 reads TGTGCCAGCTCACCTGGCCAGGGAGGAGGAAACACCATATATTTT.

The CDR3: CASNPGQGGSGAFF. The CDR3 DNA reads as TGTGCCAGTAATCCGGGACAGGGAGGGTCTGGAGCTTTCTTT. This chain connects TRBV19 to TRBJ1-1, with 9 bases lining up with TRBD1. Germline V gene lookup returns CDR1 LNHDA and CDR2 SQIVND (reference sequence). This CDR3 contains 14 residues. The J segment lost 10 bases and the V segment lost 7 bases, leaving 13 bases of the junction unmatched.

The V gene is TRBV7-9, the J gene TRBJ2-1; TRBD2 is a possible D gene (5 bases). There are 14 residues in the CDR3. With 2 bases removed from V and 7 bases from J, the gap between germline ends came to 12 bases. Germline CDR1 is SEHNR and CDR2 is FQNEAQ (reference sequence). The CDR3: CASSLSLDWNEQFF. CDR3 in DNA: TGTGCCAGCAGCTTATCGTTGGACTGGAATGAGCAGTTCTTC. The full variable domain, with the rest looked up from reference TRBV7-9 and TRBJ2-1, is DTGVSQNPRHKITKRGQNVTFRCDPISEHNRLYWYRQTLGQGPEFLTYFQNEAQLEKSRLLSDRFSAERPKGSFSTLEIQRTEQGDSAMYLCASSLSLDWNEQFFGPGTRLTVL.

The chain joins TRBV5-1 to TRBJ2-1; 13 nucleotides agree with TRBD2. V lost 1 base to trimming and J lost 5 bases; unmatched junction nucleotides: 3. CDR1 and CDR2 (germline): SGHRS, YFSETQ. This CDR3 has 16 amino acids. The CDR3 sequence is CASSLILAGGNNEQFF. The CDR3, as DNA: TGCGCCAGCAGCTTGATACTAGCGGGAGGGAACAATGAGCAGTTCTTC.

As concerns this clone: The sample holds other DNA sequences that translate to the same CDR3. J is TRBJ2-7 and V is TRBV10-3, with TRBD2 matching over 9 bases. V gave up 0 bases and J gave up 7 bases; unmatched junction bases: 4. The CDR3 runs 14 residues. CDR1 and CDR2 (germline): ENHRY, SYGVKD. CDR3 in amino acids: CAISESGLAGEQYF. The CDR3 DNA reads TGTGCCATCAGTGAGTCCGGCCTAGCGGGGGAGCAGTACTTC.

This clone was seen a handful of times. V is TRBV4-1 and J is TRBJ2-1; 10 positions match TRBD1. Germline V lookup: CDR1 MGHRA, CDR2 YSYEKL. The CDR3 spans 17 residues. V was pared by 3 bases and J by 8 bases, with 13 bases of the junction left unmatched. In DNA, the CDR3 is TGCGCCAGCAGCCATCTCGGACAGGGGGGGTGGTTGGATGAGCAGTTCTTC. This sequence encodes CASSHLGQGGWLDEQFF.

The chain is built from TRBV25-1 and TRBJ1-1; no definite D call. Germline V gives CDR1 MGHDK, CDR2 SYGVNS. V shed 4 bases and J shed 3 bases, with 12 bases lying between them. The CDR3 has 14 amino acids. The CDR3, as DNA: TGTGCCAGCAGTGTAGCCGTACGGGACACTGAAGCTTTCTTT. It is translated as CASSVAVRDTEAFF.

J is TRBJ2-7 and V is TRBV30; TRBD2 aligns across 7 bases. Trimming took 0 bases from V and 0 from J; bases not matched to a gene: 11. CDR1 is GTSNPN, CDR2 SVGIG, per germline (reference sequence). The CDR3 is 17 amino acids. The CDR3 DNA follows: TGTGCCTGGAGTGTAGGGGCTAGCGGTAGGAGCTCCTACGAGCAGTACTTC. It yields the protein CAWSVGASGRSSYEQYF. Full variable domain (missing parts from reference TRBV30 and TRBJ2-7): SQTIHQWPATLVQPVGSPLSLECTVEGTSNPNLYWYRQAAGRGLQLLFYSVGIGQISSEVPQNLSASRPQDRQFILSSKKLLLSDSGFYLCAWSVGASGRSSYEQYFGPGTRLTVT.

This clone was seen only a few times. The rearrangement links TRBV23-1 to TRBJ2-2, with TRBD2 as a possible D gene (6 bases). TRBV23-1 is classed as an ORF, of uncertain function. The CDR3 is made up of 17 amino acids. Trimming removed 9 bases from V and 0 bases from J, with 20 bases in between. The CDR3 DNA sequence: TGCGCCAGTCAGGCCTCAAGGGACTTGCCGAACACCGGGGAGCTGTTTTTT. Encoded protein: CASQASRDLPNTGELFF.

CDR3 bases: TGTGCCAGTAACCAATTAGCGGGAGGGATGGCTGAGCAGTTCTTC. Its protein is CASNQLAGGMAEQFF. The chain combines TRBV19 with TRBJ2-1; 11 nucleotides line up with TRBD2. This CDR3 has 15 residues. Trimming took 7 bases from V and 9 from J; bases not matched to a gene: 11. Germline loops: CDR1 LNHDA, CDR2 SQIVND (reference sequence).

The table lists this clone with a few counts. This sequence joins TRBV15 and TRBJ2-2; 7 nucleotides line up with TRBD1. CDR1 is LNHNV, CDR2 YYDKDF, per germline (reference sequence). The ends lost 0 bases at V and 5 bases at J; junction bases unmatched: 6. The CDR3 covers 16 residues. The CDR3 sequence: CATSRELGGRTGELFF. The CDR3 DNA is TGTGCCACCAGCAGAGAGCTAGGGGGCAGGACCGGGGAGCTGTTTTTT.

This chain links TRBV19 with TRBJ2-2; D may be TRBD1 or TRBD2 (5 bases each). CDR1 LNHDA and CDR2 SQIVND come from the germline V gene (reference sequence). CDR3 length: 14 residues. V was cut by 4 bases and J by 3 bases, with 9 bases left in between. As DNA, the CDR3 is TGTGCCAGTAGTAGACAGAGGGACACCGGGGAGCTGTTTTTT. The encoded protein is CASSRQRDTGELFF.

This clone showed up just once. The V and J genes are TRBV7-9 and TRBJ2-2, with D maybe TRBD1 (5 bases). The V gene's germline CDR1 is SEHNR and CDR2 FQNEAQ (reference sequence). Trimming pared 1 base from V and 1 base from J, leaving 7 bases between. CDR3 length equals 15 residues. Written as DNA, the CDR3 is TGTGCCAGCAGCTTAGGGGGCTGGAACACCGGGGAGCTGTTTTTT. Protein product: CASSLGGWNTGELFF.

The V call is TRBV28, the J call TRBJ2-5, with TRBD1 matching over 7 bases. The CDR3 covers 15 residues. The germline CDR1 and CDR2 sequences are MDHEN and SYDVKM. V dropped 6 bases and J dropped 3; count of bases not matched to a gene: 10. The CDR3 loop reads CASRTKDRHKETQYF. The DNA of the CDR3 is TGTGCCAGCAGAACAAAGGACAGGCATAAAGAGACCCAGTACTTC.

The chain is built from TRBV2 and TRBJ2-7, with 10 bases identical to TRBD2. V trimming: 7 bases; J trimming: 0 bases; junction bases outside the gene matches: 3. Per germline, CDR1 SNHLY and CDR2 FYNNEI. CDR3 length: 14 residues. CDR3 protein: CASMASGSSYEQYF. CDR3 nucleotide sequence: TGTGCCAGCATGGCTAGCGGGAGCTCCTACGAGCAGTACTTC.

On this clone itself: The same CDR3 also results from other DNA sequences found in this sample. This sequence joins TRBV7-2 and TRBJ2-7; 10 bases are a match to TRBD2. The junction had 8 bases not matched to a gene; V was cut back by 8 bases and J by 4 bases. In germline, CDR1 is SGHTA, CDR2 FQGNSA. This CDR3 region has 14 residues. The CDR3 coding sequence is TGTGCCAGCCGCCCGCCTAGCGGGAGTTACGAGCAGTACTTC. Protein: CASRPPSGSYEQYF.

This chain uses TRBV19 with TRBJ1-3; TRBD1 matches at 10 bases. The CDR3 runs 16 residues. The germline CDR1 and CDR2 sequences are LNHDA and SQIVND (reference sequence). V lost 4 bases to trimming and J lost 0 bases; unmatched junction nucleotides: 3. CDR3 in DNA: TGTGCCAGTAGTAGATGGACAGGGGGCTCTGGAAACACCATATATTTT. Translated: CASSRWTGGSGNTIYF.

The chain uses TRBV2 and TRBJ2-1; no definite D call. CDR3 length: 15 residues. Germline V gene data show CDR1 as SNHLY and CDR2 as FYNNEI. V was trimmed by 4 bases and J by 0 bases, leaving 10 bases between them. The CDR3 loop reads CASSGKGSSYNEQFF. In DNA, the CDR3 is TGTGCCAGCAGTGGGAAGGGAAGCTCCTACAATGAGCAGTTCTTC.

The chain has TRBV5-6 and TRBJ2-1, with 8 nucleotides matching TRBD2. CDR3 length: 15 amino acids. Trimming cost V 0 bases and J 6 bases; bases outside gene matches: 5. Germline lookup yields CDR1 SGHDT and CDR2 YYEEEE. The CDR3 DNA follows: TGTGCCAGCAGCTTGGTCGGGAGGGTAAGCAATGAGCAGTTCTTC. This translates into CASSLVGRVSNEQFF.

This chain uses TRBV18 with TRBJ1-4; no reliable D call. The V gene lost 3 bases and the J gene lost 3 bases, with 11 bases spanning the gap. This CDR3 has 15 amino acids. Germline V lookup: CDR1 KGHSH, CDR2 LQKENI. The CDR3 nucleotides read TGTGCCAGCTCACCCCAGGATCGGCCTAATGAAAAACTGTTTTTT. As protein: CASSPQDRPNEKLFF.

The genes are TRBV9 and TRBJ2-3; TRBD2 agrees at 12 bases. Per germline, CDR1 SGDLS and CDR2 YYNGEE. The CDR3 extends over 15 amino acids. V lost 3 bases, J lost 5 bases, and 4 bases stayed unmatched. CDR3 protein: CASSALAGGQDTQYF. The CDR3 nucleotides are TGTGCCAGCAGCGCCCTAGCGGGAGGGCAAGATACGCAGTATTTT.

The rearrangement links TRBV28 to TRBJ1-1; D is unresolved. Germline-derived CDR1 and CDR2 are MDHEN and SYDVKM. This CDR3 region has 12 residues. Trimming stripped 7 bases from V and 0 bases from J, with 6 bases between. The CDR3 region has the DNA TGTGCCAGCAAGTTCCTGAACACTGAAGCTTTCTTT. Its translation is CASKFLNTEAFF.

The chain recombines TRBV5-1 with TRBJ2-1, with TRBD1 identical over 10 bases. V dropped 9 bases and J dropped 5; count of bases not matched to a gene: 5. CDR3 length: 13 residues. CDR1 and CDR2 (germline): SGHRS, YFSETQ. The CDR3 loop is CATTGTGDNEQFF. In DNA form, the CDR3 reads TGCGCCACCACCGGGACAGGGGACAATGAGCAGTTCTTC.

The chain employs TRBV19 and TRBJ2-2, with D perhaps TRBD2 (6 bases). Germline loops: CDR1 LNHDA, CDR2 SQIVND (reference sequence). The germline V and J ends were trimmed by 3 bases and 3 bases, with 11 bases remaining between them. This CDR3 has 15 amino acids. The CDR3 protein is CASSIERGDTGELFF. In nucleotides, the CDR3 is TGTGCCAGTAGTATCGAGCGCGGGGACACCGGGGAGCTGTTTTTT.

The chain is built from TRBV11-2 and TRBJ1-4, with TRBD1 identical over 7 bases. The CDR3 consists of 15 residues. V gave up 1 base and J gave up 10 bases; unmatched junction bases: 9. CDR1 is SGHAT and CDR2 is FQNNGV in the germline V gene. The CDR3 loop is CASSLVYRGGGKLFF. The CDR3 nucleotides are TGTGCCAGCAGCTTAGTTTACAGGGGTGGCGGAAAACTGTTTTTT.

The J gene is TRBJ1-3, the V gene TRBV5-1; TRBD1 might be the D (5 bases). V lost 6 bases, J lost 8 bases, and 9 bases lay in between. There are 11 residues in the CDR3. Germline assignment: CDR1 SGHRS and CDR2 YFSETQ. The CDR3: CASTEGDTIYF. Written as DNA, the CDR3 is TGCGCCAGCACCGAAGGGGACACCATATATTTT.

This rearrangement joins TRBV5-4 to TRBJ1-2; 7 bases agree with TRBD1. The CDR3 loop spans 16 amino acids. CDR1 and CDR2 (germline): SGHNT, YYREEE (reference sequence). Germline trimming cut 4 bases from V and 4 bases from J; bases unmatched to any gene: 13. CDR3 amino acids: CASSPQGMGYGYGYTF. CDR3 bases: TGTGCCAGCAGCCCACAGGGGATGGGGTACGGCTATGGCTACACCTTC.

This chain links TRBV13 with TRBJ1-2; 8 bases line up with TRBD1. CDR1 is PRHDT and CDR2 is FYEKMQ in the germline V gene (reference sequence). The CDR3 sequence is 14 residues long. Trimming at V came to 6 bases and at J to 4 bases, leaving 7 bases not matched to a gene. The CDR3 here is CASSPPGQAYGYTF. CDR3 in DNA: TGTGCCAGCAGTCCCCCGGGACAGGCCTATGGCTACACCTTC.

The rearrangement uses TRBV20-1 and TRBJ1-2; 8 nucleotides agree with TRBD1. Germline CDR1 reads DFQATT; CDR2 reads SNEGSKA (reference sequence). J was trimmed by 8 bases and V by 5 bases; bases with no gene match: 4. The CDR3 spans 11 residues. The CDR3 sequence is CSAGDRRGYTF. DNA for the CDR3: TGCAGTGCTGGGGACAGGAGAGGCTACACCTTC.

The chain has TRBV7-3 and TRBJ2-1, with 7 bases identical to TRBD2. After removal of 2 bases from V and 0 bases from J, the junction contained 4 bases not matched to a gene. The V gene's germline CDR1 is SGHTA and CDR2 FQGTGA. This CDR3 has 16 residues. CDR3 sequence: CASSLLGGSSYNEQFF. The CDR3, as DNA: TGTGCCAGCAGCTTATTGGGGGGGAGCTCCTACAATGAGCAGTTCTTC.